What follows are 25 T cell receptor beta chains derived from one specimen sequenced in a study of identical twins. From the 5' RACE reads, TCRdb called clonotypes with MiXCR, one entry per CDR3 protein. The sample has 450,000 or so distinct CDR3 sequences, roughly a quarter seen once. These data also featured in a second study, about T cells expressing NK-cell markers.

Sequencing used CD4+ T cells sorted from blood. The receptors were gathered from a woman under 30 in good health.

CDR3 sequence reads: CASSPNRETQYF. The CDR3 DNA is TGTGCCAGCAGCCCCAATCGAGAGACCCAGTACTTC. The chain joins TRBV7-2 to TRBJ2-5; D is ambiguous. The CDR3 is 12 amino acids. V dropped 5 bases and J dropped 4 bases, with 8 bases sitting between them. Germline V lookup: CDR1 SGHTA, CDR2 FQGNSA.

This chain joins TRBV20-1 and TRBJ2-7, with 7 bases that match TRBD1. CDR3 length equals 13 residues. Germline values: CDR1 DFQATT, CDR2 SNEGSKA (reference sequence). Germline trimming cut 3 bases from V and 2 bases from J; bases unmatched to any gene: 4. The CDR3: CSASRGSAYEQYF. The CDR3 coding sequence is TGCAGTGCTAGCAGGGGGTCCGCCTACGAGCAGTACTTC.

This clonotype has more than one count but fewer than ten. The chain carries TRBV5-1 and TRBJ1-1; D gene ambiguous. Germline values: CDR1 SGHRS, CDR2 YFSETQ. The V and J ends lost 0 bases and 0 bases respectively, with 6 bases between them. The CDR3 is made up of 14 amino acids. The CDR3 reads CASSLGELNTEAFF. CDR3 DNA: TGCGCCAGCAGCTTGGGGGAGTTGAACACTGAAGCTTTCTTT.

The rearrangement joins TRBV6-5 to TRBJ2-5, with D unresolved. The CDR3 runs to 12 residues. From germline, CDR1 is MNHEY and CDR2 SVGAGI. V lost 2 bases to trimming and J lost 5 bases, with 6 bases between them. Written as DNA, the CDR3 is TGTGCCAGCAGTTACACGTGGGAGACCCAGTACTTC. This encodes CASSYTWETQYF.

CDR3 loop: CASRGYTKNIQYF. The CDR3 DNA sequence: TGTGCCAGTAGGGGTTACACCAAAAACATTCAGTACTTC. The rearrangement links TRBV19 to TRBJ2-4; D is unclear. Between the trimmed V and J ends, which lost 6 bases and 2 bases, there was a span of 8 bases. The CDR3 is made up of 13 amino acids. CDR1 is LNHDA and CDR2 is SQIVND in the germline V gene (reference sequence).

The chain recombines TRBV12-3 or TRBV12-4 with TRBJ1-2; D remains unclear. Trimming pared 3 bases from V and 2 bases from J, leaving 10 bases between. The CDR3 totals 14 residues. CDR3 sequence: CASSLNGINYGYTF. CDR3 coding DNA: TGTGCCAGCAGTTTGAACGGCATAAACTATGGCTACACCTTC.

The gene calls are TRBV12-3 or TRBV12-4 and TRBJ2-3, with TRBD2 matching 7 bases. The V and J ends lost 7 bases and 2 bases, in that order; junction bases with no gene match: 12. This CDR3 region has 16 residues. CDR3 DNA: TGTGCCAGCACCCCTCCCGGCGGGGGATACACAGATACGCAGTATTTT. It encodes CASTPPGGGYTDTQYF.

The chain recombines TRBV3-1 with TRBJ2-1; D remains unclear. The CDR3 extends over 14 amino acids. Deletions cut 0 bases from V and 5 bases from J, with 8 bases between. CDR1 and CDR2 (germline): LGHDT, YNNKEL (reference sequence). The CDR3 here is CASSQDMADNEQFF. CDR3 DNA sequence: TGTGCCAGCAGCCAAGATATGGCCGACAATGAGCAGTTCTTC.

The gene calls are TRBV7-2 and TRBJ2-5; a possible D gene is TRBD2 (5 bases). Germline CDR1 is SGHTA and CDR2 is FQGNSA. There are 14 residues in the CDR3. With 5 bases removed from V and 1 base from J, the gap between germline ends came to 11 bases. This CDR3 reads CASSLPSGQETQYF. The CDR3 DNA sequence: TGTGCCAGCAGCCTTCCAAGCGGCCAAGAGACCCAGTACTTC.

The chain has TRBV6-1 and TRBJ1-4; 9 bases are a match to TRBD1. Germline V gene sequence: CDR1 MNHNS, CDR2 SASEGT. With 6 bases clipped from V and 3 bases from J, the junction kept 2 bases outside the gene matches. This CDR3 spans 14 amino acids. CDR3 sequence (DNA): TGTGCCAGCAGCCGACAGGGGGCTAATGAAAAACTGTTTTTT. Translated, it gives CASSRQGANEKLFF.

The chain has TRBV6-5 and TRBJ2-1; 7 bases agree with TRBD2. Germline V gives CDR1 MNHEY, CDR2 SVGAGI. J was trimmed by 5 bases and V by 2 bases; bases with no gene match: 6. This CDR3 is built from 15 residues. CDR3 DNA: TGTGCCAGCAGTTACAAGCTAGCGGAAGACAATGAGCAGTTCTTC. This encodes CASSYKLAEDNEQFF.

This clonotype turned up a few times. V usage is TRBV5-1 and J usage is TRBJ2-2; 11 bases are shared with TRBD2. Germline values: CDR1 SGHRS, CDR2 YFSETQ. This CDR3 is 20 amino acids long. With V trimmed by 2 bases and J by 1 base, 13 bases remained unmatched. CDR3 region: CASSFNVPGLADKNTGELFF. CDR3 in DNA: TGCGCCAGCAGCTTTAACGTTCCGGGACTAGCGGACAAGAACACCGGGGAGCTGTTTTTT. Drawing the rest from reference TRBV5-1 and TRBJ2-2, the complete variable domain is KAGVTQTPRYLIKTRGQQVTLSCSPISGHRSVSWYQQTPGQGLQFLFEYFSETQRNKGNFPGRFSGRQFSNSRSEMNVSTLELGDSALYLCASSFNVPGLADKNTGELFFGEGSRLTVL.

The sample holds many counts of this clonotype. This chain uses TRBV7-8 with TRBJ2-3; D is ambiguous. The V end lost 0 bases, the J end lost 3 bases, and 7 bases lay between the germline ends. CDR3 length: 14 amino acids. The germline CDR1 and CDR2 sequences are SGHVS and FQNEAQ. As DNA, the CDR3 is TGTGCCAGCAGCTTAGCGTATGCTACAGATACGCAGTATTTT. Residues: CASSLAYATDTQYF. Drawing the rest from reference TRBV7-8 and TRBJ2-3, the complete variable domain is GAGVSQSPRYKVAKRGQDVALRCDPISGHVSLFWYQQALGQGPEFLTYFQNEAQLDKSGLPSDRFFAERPEGSVSTLKIQRTQQEDSAVYLCASSLAYATDTQYFGPGTRLTVL.

The sample holds a few counts of this clonotype. V usage is TRBV14 and J usage is TRBJ2-7, with D possibly matching TRBD2 (5 bases). Trimming shortened V by 4 bases and J by 5 bases, and 12 bases separated the two germline ends. This CDR3 contains 13 residues. The germline V gene encodes CDR1 SGHDN and CDR2 FVKESK. CDR3 nucleotides: TGTGCCAGCAGCCCGCGGGTAATACACGAGCAGTACTTC. Protein product: CASSPRVIHEQYF.

With respect to this clonotype: One end of the junction does not line up with germline, which may come from a read error. The chain links TRBV11-2 to TRBJ2-1; D unclear. The germline CDR1 and CDR2 sequences are SGHAT and FQNNGV. This CDR3 contains 13 residues. DNA of the CDR3: TGTGCCAGCAGCTTAGTTCGCTACCATGAGCAGTTCTTC. It translates to CASSLVRYHEQFF. Variable domain in full (rest from reference TRBV11-2 and TRBJ2-1): EAGVAQSPRYKIIEKRQSVAFWCNPISGHATLYWYQQILGQGPKLLIQFQNNGVVDDSQLPKDRFSAERLKGVDSTLKIQPAKLEDSAVYLCASSLVRYHEQFFGPGTRLTVL.

The chain uses TRBV21-1 and TRBJ2-5; the D call of TRBD1 is as the table states it, not checked on the DNA. TRBV21-1 is described as a pseudogene. CDR3 length: 15 residues. The CDR3 protein is CASSIWGQYQETQYF. CDR3 coding DNA: TGTGCCAGCAGCATCTGGGGGCAGTACCAAGAGACCCAGTACTTC.

The chain uses TRBV10-3 and TRBJ1-4; D may be TRBD1 (5 bases). Looked up from germline, CDR1 is ENHRY and CDR2 is SYGVKD. The CDR3 sequence is 10 residues long. The germline V and J ends were trimmed by 11 bases and 8 bases, with 9 bases remaining between them. CDR3 coding DNA: TGTGCCGCCGGGGGGGAAAAACTGTTTTTT. Its translation: CAAGGEKLFF.

In its sample, this clonotype was seen a few times. The V gene is TRBV2, the J gene TRBJ1-2; possible D gene TRBD1, 6 bases. The V end was cut by 4 bases, the J end by 3 bases, with 9 bases between. The CDR3 is made up of 13 amino acids. Germline assignment: CDR1 SNHLY and CDR2 FYNNEI. The DNA for the CDR3 is TGTGCCAGCAGTGGGGACATGGACTATGGCTACACCTTC. Protein sequence: CASSGDMDYGYTF.

This clonotype showed up just a few times. CDR3 in DNA: TGTGCCAGCAGCCAACGGTGGGACACTGAAGCTTTCTTT. Protein product: CASSQRWDTEAFF. The V and J genes are TRBV11-2 and TRBJ1-1; D is uncertain. V was cut by 5 bases and J by 3 bases, with 10 bases left in between. CDR1 is SGHAT and CDR2 is FQNNGV in the germline V gene. The CDR3 totals 13 residues. The whole variable domain, filled in from reference TRBV11-2 and TRBJ1-1, reads EAGVAQSPRYKIIEKRQSVAFWCNPISGHATLYWYQQILGQGPKLLIQFQNNGVVDDSQLPKDRFSAERLKGVDSTLKIQPAKLEDSAVYLCASSQRWDTEAFFGQGTRLTVV.

Only a few counts were recorded for this clonotype. V and J are TRBV7-9 and TRBJ2-7; D is ambiguous. CDR1 and CDR2 from the germline V gene are SEHNR and FQNEAQ (reference sequence). CDR3 size: 13 residues. V was shortened by 7 bases and J by 13 bases, with 23 bases between the two germline ends. The CDR3 region has the DNA TGTGCCAGCACCCCTGCCTTCAGGAGTTCTCCCTACTTC. This codes for CASTPAFRSSPYF.

This clonotype was found a few times. The chain carries TRBV6-2 or TRBV6-3 and TRBJ2-1; 8 bases map to TRBD2. Losses at the gene ends were 4 bases for V and 7 bases for J; bases not matched to a gene: 9. Germline V gene lookup returns CDR1 MNHEY and CDR2 SVGEGT. CDR3 length: 15 residues. The CDR3 nucleotides read TGTGCCAGCAGTTCCCCGGGGGGGCGGCGGAATGAGCAGTTCTTC. Translating gives CASSSPGGRRNEQFF.

The chain has TRBV2 and TRBJ1-6; TRBD1 matches 7 bases. After removal of 3 bases from V and 7 bases from J, the junction contained 3 bases not matched to a gene. The CDR3 runs 14 residues. The germline V gene encodes CDR1 SNHLY and CDR2 FYNNEI. CDR3 sequence reads: CASSEEQGNSPLHF. The CDR3 nucleotides read TGTGCCAGCAGTGAGGAACAGGGGAATTCACCCCTCCACTTT.

The V call is TRBV6-1, the J call TRBJ2-1; 7 nucleotides agree with TRBD2. CDR1 MNHNS and CDR2 SASEGT come from the germline V gene. The V gene end was trimmed by 7 bases and the J gene end by 4 bases; junction bases not matched to a gene: 7. The CDR3 runs to 14 residues. The CDR3 reads CASMGGVTYNEQFF. CDR3 nucleotides: TGTGCCAGCATGGGAGGGGTGACTTACAATGAGCAGTTCTTC.

This clonotype was detected only a few times. This chain's CDR3 is CSASVYSTDTQYF. The CDR3 DNA reads TGCAGTGCTAGCGTTTATAGCACAGATACGCAGTATTTT. The chain couples TRBV20-1 to TRBJ2-3; D is unresolved. Germline V gives CDR1 DFQATT, CDR2 SNEGSKA (reference sequence). There are 13 residues in the CDR3. V lost 3 bases to trimming and J lost 0 bases, with 7 bases between them.

The chain carries TRBV29-1 and TRBJ2-7, with a possible D match to TRBD1 (6 bases). The CDR3 is 13 residues long. V lost 4 bases and J 2 bases, leaving 12 bases between the germline ends. Germline V gene data show CDR1 as SQVTM and CDR2 as ANQGSEA. CDR3 region: CSVATGPPYEQYF. CDR3 sequence (DNA): TGCAGCGTTGCTACAGGGCCCCCCTACGAGCAGTACTTC.